Listed below are T cell receptor beta chains from one sample, sequenced in a study of T cell repertoires in cytomegalovirus infection. Via MiXCR, TCRdb re-called the reads, giving one row per CDR3 protein. The top ten clones hold 1.5% to 2% of a sample with 200,000 to 300,000 distinct CDR3 sequences, more than 9% of them seen once. Sequencing was carried out using PBMCs. These receptors were obtained from a human donor in good health (CMV status not recorded). Some clones in this sample may be carry-over from other donors' samples. Both conserved end residues are part of each CDR3. Fields, in order: J gene, D gene, V gene, clone size, CDR3 protein, CDR3 DNA. D genes are given only for firm matches. Only some rows state a clone size, as once, few, many or a class for expanded clones.

J gene: TRBJ2-3
D gene: TRBD2
V gene: TRBV7-3
clone size: many
CDR3 protein: CASSLRLAGARTDTQYF
CDR3 DNA: TGTGCCAGCAGCCTTCGACTAGCGGGAGCCCGCACAGATACGCAGTATTTT

J gene: TRBJ1-4
D gene: TRBD1
V gene: TRBV19
clone size: -
CDR3 protein: CASEGGPDEKLFF
CDR3 DNA: TGTGCCAGCGAAGGGGGCCCGGACGAAAAACTGTTTTTT

J gene: TRBJ2-7
D gene: TRBD1
V gene: TRBV14
clone size: few
CDR3 protein: CASSPNQGAYEQYF
CDR3 DNA: TGTGCCAGCAGCCCTAATCAGGGGGCATACGAGCAGTACTTC

J gene: TRBJ1-5
D gene: TRBD1
V gene: TRBV2
clone size: many
CDR3 protein: CASSESGQWVQPQHF
CDR3 DNA: TGTGCCAGCAGTGAATCGGGACAGTGGGTCCAGCCCCAGCATTTT

J gene: TRBJ1-1
D gene: -
V gene: TRBV12-3/TRBV12-4
clone size: few
CDR3 protein: CASSRRGATEAFF
CDR3 DNA: TGTGCCAGCAGCCGCCGAGGTGCCACTGAAGCTTTCTTT

J gene: TRBJ2-1
D gene: TRBD2
V gene: TRBV29-1
clone size: -
CDR3 protein: CSVTGLAGAPSYNEQFF
CDR3 DNA: TGCAGCGTTACAGGACTAGCGGGGGCCCCCTCCTACAATGAGCAGTTCTTC

J gene: TRBJ2-7
D gene: -
V gene: TRBV5-5
clone size: few
CDR3 protein: CASSGEREGATREQYF
CDR3 DNA: TGTGCCAGCAGCGGGGAGAGGGAAGGGGCCACTAGGGAGCAGTACTTC

J gene: TRBJ1-3
D gene: -
V gene: TRBV25-1
clone size: many
CDR3 protein: CASSEYRGAGNTIYF
CDR3 DNA: TGTGCCAGCAGTGAATATAGGGGGGCTGGAAACACCATATATTTT

J gene: TRBJ2-5
D gene: -
V gene: TRBV6-5
clone size: many
CDR3 protein: CASSYSPGSGETQYF
CDR3 DNA: TGTGCCAGCAGTTACTCCCCGGGGTCTGGGGAGACCCAGTACTTC

J gene: TRBJ2-2
D gene: -
V gene: TRBV7-2
clone size: many
CDR3 protein: CASSPNTGELFF
CDR3 DNA: TGTGCCAGCAGCCCCAACACCGGGGAGCTGTTTTTT

J gene: TRBJ1-2
D gene: -
V gene: TRBV7-2
clone size: many
CDR3 protein: CASSPTGPNYGYTF
CDR3 DNA: TGTGCCAGCAGCCCTACAGGCCCTAACTATGGCTACACCTTC

J gene: TRBJ1-6
D gene: -
V gene: TRBV11-2
clone size: many
CDR3 protein: CASSFWGDHSPLHF
CDR3 DNA: TGTGCCAGCAGCTTTTGGGGAGACCATTCGCCCCTCCACTTT

J gene: TRBJ1-1
D gene: TRBD1
V gene: TRBV27
clone size: many
CDR3 protein: CASSLRPGQGTGEAFF
CDR3 DNA: TGTGCCAGCAGTTTACGTCCGGGACAGGGAACTGGTGAAGCTTTCTTT

J gene: TRBJ1-1
D gene: -
V gene: TRBV10-3
clone size: many
CDR3 protein: CAISETGRNTEAFF
CDR3 DNA: TGTGCCATCAGTGAGACGGGGAGGAACACTGAAGCTTTCTTT

J gene: TRBJ1-3
D gene: -
V gene: TRBV19
clone size: -
CDR3 protein: CASSVASSSGNTIYF
CDR3 DNA: TGTGCCAGTAGCGTGGCATCGAGCTCTGGAAACACCATATATTTT

J gene: TRBJ2-3
D gene: -
V gene: TRBV7-2
clone size: many
CDR3 protein: CASSGGGPGTDTQYF
CDR3 DNA: TGTGCCAGCAGCGGAGGAGGGCCAGGCACAGATACGCAGTATTTT

J gene: TRBJ2-5
D gene: -
V gene: TRBV20-1
clone size: many
CDR3 protein: CSAPDRRQEETQYF
CDR3 DNA: TGCAGTGCCCCAGACCGGAGGCAAGAAGAGACCCAGTACTTC

J gene: TRBJ2-1
D gene: -
V gene: TRBV2
clone size: many
CDR3 protein: CASSVEAGLNEQFF
CDR3 DNA: TGTGCCAGCAGTGTAGAGGCGGGATTGAATGAGCAGTTCTTC

J gene: TRBJ2-7
D gene: -
V gene: TRBV5-1
clone size: -
CDR3 protein: CASSPVQGRSEQYF
CDR3 DNA: TGCGCCAGCAGCCCGGTCCAGGGTAGGTCCGAGCAGTACTTC

J gene: TRBJ1-2
D gene: -
V gene: TRBV19
clone size: few
CDR3 protein: CASSIDTQERYYGYTF
CDR3 DNA: TGTGCCAGTAGTATAGATACCCAAGAGCGGTACTATGGCTACACCTTC

J gene: TRBJ2-1
D gene: -
V gene: TRBV7-2
clone size: -
CDR3 protein: CASSLRGTPLHNEQFF
CDR3 DNA: TGTGCCAGCAGCTTAAGGGGGACCCCCCTTCACAATGAGCAGTTCTTC

J gene: TRBJ2-1
D gene: TRBD2
V gene: TRBV5-1
clone size: once
CDR3 protein: CASRLGAGSNEQFF
CDR3 DNA: TGCGCCAGCAGGTTGGGAGCGGGGAGCAATGAGCAGTTCTTC

J gene: TRBJ1-5
D gene: -
V gene: TRBV7-2
clone size: many
CDR3 protein: CASSLAREGQPQHF
CDR3 DNA: TGTGCCAGCAGCTTAGCACGGGAGGGCCAGCCCCAGCATTTT

J gene: TRBJ2-3
D gene: -
V gene: TRBV10-3
clone size: -
CDR3 protein: CAIRGAGGTDTQYF
CDR3 DNA: TGTGCCATCAGGGGGGCAGGCGGGACAGATACGCAGTATTTT

J gene: TRBJ1-3
D gene: -
V gene: TRBV7-6
clone size: many
CDR3 protein: CASSLGGRGSGNTIYF
CDR3 DNA: TGTGCCAGCAGCTTAGGCGGCCGAGGATCTGGAAACACCATATATTTT

J gene: TRBJ2-5
D gene: -
V gene: TRBV7-3
clone size: few
CDR3 protein: CASSRTFKETQYF
CDR3 DNA: TGTGCCAGCAGCCGGACTTTTAAAGAGACTCAGTACTTC

J gene: TRBJ2-5
D gene: -
V gene: TRBV7-2
clone size: many
CDR3 protein: CASSSSLRETQYF
CDR3 DNA: TGTGCCAGCAGCTCAAGCCTGCGGGAGACCCAGTACTTC

J gene: TRBJ2-2
D gene: TRBD1
V gene: TRBV6-5
clone size: -
CDR3 protein: CASSAAGTGHTGELFF
CDR3 DNA: TGTGCCAGCAGCGCGGCGGGGACAGGGCACACCGGGGAGCTGTTTTTT

J gene: TRBJ1-4
D gene: -
V gene: TRBV6-2/TRBV6-3
clone size: few
CDR3 protein: CASSLDGHRGEKLFF
CDR3 DNA: TGTGCCAGCAGTTTGGACGGTCACCGTGGGGAAAAACTGTTTTTT

J gene: TRBJ2-1
D gene: -
V gene: TRBV6-2/TRBV6-3
clone size: few
CDR3 protein: CASRKGLDNEQFF
CDR3 DNA: TGTGCCAGCAGAAAGGGGCTCGACAATGAGCAGTTCTTC

J gene: TRBJ2-7
D gene: TRBD1
V gene: TRBV19
clone size: many
CDR3 protein: CASSMGQGFYEQYF
CDR3 DNA: TGTGCCAGTAGTATGGGACAGGGGTTCTACGAGCAGTACTTC

J gene: TRBJ2-7
D gene: -
V gene: TRBV27
clone size: few
CDR3 protein: CASSLSVGSEQYF
CDR3 DNA: TGTGCCAGCAGTTTATCGGTTGGGAGCGAGCAGTACTTC

J gene: TRBJ1-5
D gene: -
V gene: TRBV7-2
clone size: many
CDR3 protein: CASSFSGGGNQPQHF
CDR3 DNA: TGTGCCAGCAGCTTTAGTGGGGGCGGCAATCAGCCCCAGCATTTT

J gene: TRBJ2-6
D gene: -
V gene: TRBV7-3
clone size: many
CDR3 protein: CASSLRLSGANVLTF
CDR3 DNA: TGTGCCAGCAGCTTAAGACTCTCTGGGGCCAACGTCCTGACTTTC

J gene: TRBJ2-7
D gene: -
V gene: TRBV7-9
clone size: many
CDR3 protein: CASSLGLFSYEQYF
CDR3 DNA: TGTGCCAGCAGCTTAGGGCTATTCTCCTACGAGCAGTACTTC

J gene: TRBJ1-4
D gene: -
V gene: TRBV5-6
clone size: few
CDR3 protein: CASSLAGGEEKLFF
CDR3 DNA: TGTGCCAGCAGCTTGGCCGGGGGTGAAGAAAAACTGTTTTTT

J gene: TRBJ2-1
D gene: -
V gene: TRBV2
clone size: many
CDR3 protein: CASSEEVSGDNEQFF
CDR3 DNA: TGTGCCAGCAGTGAGGAGGTTAGCGGAGACAATGAGCAGTTCTTC

J gene: TRBJ2-7
D gene: TRBD2
V gene: TRBV7-2
clone size: many
CDR3 protein: CASRSERGPPYEQYF
CDR3 DNA: TGTGCCAGCAGGTCCGAGCGGGGGCCGCCCTACGAGCAGTACTTC

J gene: TRBJ1-6
D gene: -
V gene: TRBV15
clone size: few
CDR3 protein: CATSRVGVSPLHF
CDR3 DNA: TGTGCCACCAGCAGAGTGGGGGTTTCACCCCTCCACTTT

J gene: TRBJ2-5
D gene: -
V gene: TRBV6-5
clone size: many
CDR3 protein: CASSYVQGFRETQYF
CDR3 DNA: TGTGCCAGCAGTTACGTGCAGGGGTTTCGAGAGACCCAGTACTTC

J gene: TRBJ2-2
D gene: -
V gene: TRBV29-1
clone size: -
CDR3 protein: CSVDKGSGELFF
CDR3 DNA: TGCAGCGTCGACAAGGGTTCCGGGGAGCTGTTTTTT

J gene: TRBJ2-7
D gene: TRBD2
V gene: TRBV7-8
clone size: many
CDR3 protein: CASSLEASGPYEQYF
CDR3 DNA: TGTGCCAGCAGCTTAGAAGCTAGCGGTCCCTACGAGCAGTACTTC

J gene: TRBJ2-3
D gene: TRBD2
V gene: TRBV7-7
clone size: many
CDR3 protein: CASSSSPGGLKADTQYF
CDR3 DNA: TGTGCCAGCAGCTCCTCACCGGGGGGGCTAAAAGCAGATACGCAGTATTTT

J gene: TRBJ2-1
D gene: TRBD2
V gene: TRBV12-5
clone size: -
CDR3 protein: CASGSILAGDNEQFF
CDR3 DNA: TGTGCTAGTGGTTCTATACTAGCGGGAGATAATGAGCAGTTCTTC

J gene: TRBJ2-5
D gene: -
V gene: TRBV12-3/TRBV12-4
clone size: many
CDR3 protein: CASSVQETQYF
CDR3 DNA: TGTGCCAGCAGTGTTCAAGAGACCCAGTACTTC

J gene: TRBJ2-1
D gene: -
V gene: TRBV5-1
clone size: -
CDR3 protein: CASSLGVLHNEQFF
CDR3 DNA: TGCGCCAGCAGCTTGGGTGTGCTACACAATGAGCAGTTCTTC

J gene: TRBJ1-1
D gene: -
V gene: TRBV7-2
clone size: many
CDR3 protein: CASSLGLPTEAFF
CDR3 DNA: TGTGCCAGCAGCTTAGGACTGCCCACTGAAGCTTTCTTT

J gene: TRBJ2-7
D gene: -
V gene: TRBV28
clone size: -
CDR3 protein: CASSFGRLQGEQYF
CDR3 DNA: TGTGCCAGCAGTTTTGGAAGACTCCAAGGGGAGCAGTACTTC

J gene: TRBJ2-5
D gene: -
V gene: TRBV7-6
clone size: -
CDR3 protein: CASSLVLSQETQYF
CDR3 DNA: TGTGCCAGCAGCTTAGTGCTATCCCAAGAGACCCAGTACTTC

J gene: TRBJ1-5
D gene: -
V gene: TRBV7-8
clone size: many
CDR3 protein: CASSLSGGTANQPQHF
CDR3 DNA: TGTGCCAGCAGTCTATCCGGGGGGACGGCCAATCAGCCCCAGCATTTT

J gene: TRBJ2-5
D gene: -
V gene: TRBV28
clone size: -
CDR3 protein: CASGASGGGKETQYF
CDR3 DNA: TGTGCCAGTGGCGCTAGCGGAGGGGGGAAAGAGACCCAGTACTTC

J gene: TRBJ2-2
D gene: TRBD1
V gene: TRBV5-1
clone size: few
CDR3 protein: CASSWTGGEAGELFF
CDR3 DNA: TGCGCCAGCAGCTGGACAGGGGGCGAAGCCGGGGAGCTGTTTTTT

J gene: TRBJ1-1
D gene: TRBD1
V gene: TRBV6-2/TRBV6-3
clone size: -
CDR3 protein: CASSKVGTGGTTEAFF
CDR3 DNA: TGTGCCAGCTCCAAAGTGGGGACAGGGGGCACCACTGAAGCTTTCTTT

J gene: TRBJ2-1
D gene: -
V gene: TRBV5-6
clone size: few
CDR3 protein: CASSLPGVDDNEQFF
CDR3 DNA: TGTGCCAGCAGCTTGCCAGGGGTCGACGACAATGAGCAGTTCTTC

J gene: TRBJ1-1
D gene: -
V gene: TRBV28
clone size: many
CDR3 protein: CASSPRSPNTEAFF
CDR3 DNA: TGTGCCAGCAGCCCTAGATCTCCGAACACTGAAGCTTTCTTT